A selection of T cell receptor beta chains follows, all from one sample in a study of OX40 agonist ivuxolimab in advanced cancers. The assay was immunoSEQ multiplex PCR, and TCRdb's table has in-frame clones only and misses some. Of tens of thousands of clones in the sample, about 80% were seen once. Source: CD4+ or CD8+ T cells sorted from blood, taken in a trial of the OX40 agonist ivuxolimab. The source of these receptors is an adult with an advanced solid tumor such as melanoma, head and neck, liver or kidney cancer. CDR3s leave out the opening cysteine and the closing phenylalanine or tryptophan. Each record gives: CDR3 length, J gene, clone size, V gene, CDR3 protein. Size tells how often a clone was seen (once, few, many) or the class of an expanded clone, and some rows leave it out.

>12|TRBJ2-7|-|TRBV28
ASSTRTGMDEQY
>17|TRBJ2-7|-|TRBV10-3
AISELPGLAGENPYEQY
>12|TRBJ2-7|-|TRBV15
ATSGFLAGAEQY
>12|TRBJ1-2|-|TRBV13
ASSLMQGGNGHT
>13|TRBJ1-2|-|TRBV5-6
ASNKAVEANYGYT
>12|TRBJ1-4|-|TRBV2
ASRAGQGDEKLF
>12|TRBJ1-1|few|TRBV19
ASSIDHMGVEAF
>12|TRBJ2-7|once|TRBV2
ASSEALSWKFRY
>12|TRBJ1-6|-|TRBV30
AWSEGQGESPLH
>9|TRBJ1-6|few|TRBV27
ASSSNSPLH
>12|TRBJ2-1|-|TRBV27
ASSYRTGGNEQF
>12|TRBJ1-6|-|TRBV5-5
ASSSGGLGSPLH
>14|TRBJ2-1|-|TRBV6-1
ASSEAPAGLENEQF
>13|TRBJ2-3|-|TRBV6-5
ASSGGGVSTDTQY
>14|TRBJ2-3|-|TRBV2
ASSSQGDWGTDTQY
>15|TRBJ2-7|-|TRBV11-2
ASSPDWGLREDYEQY
>14|TRBJ1-1|-|TRBV12-5
ASGPPDRGGRTEAF
>12|-|-|TRBV27
ASSFSGANYEQY
>14|TRBJ2-6|-|TRBV5-1
ASSLYKGTGANVLT
>13|TRBJ1-5|-|TRBV9
ASSVGPRGDQPQH
>16|TRBJ1-5|-|TRBV6-1
ASSARTGERVSNQPQH
>13|TRBJ1-5|-|TRBV28
ASSFSDREGQPQH
>13|TRBJ1-2|few|TRBV4-1
ASSQGVGTTYGYT
>17|TRBJ2-6|-|TRBV6-1
ASSEAWQGALSGANVLT
>11|TRBJ2-1|-|TRBV6-1
ACGTTYYNEQF
>14|TRBJ2-2|-|TRBV5-6
ASSLGWTSGSMELF
>11|TRBJ2-7|-|TRBV29-1
SVEVKTGGEQY
>13|TRBJ2-1|-|TRBV5-8
ASSSRDRVYNEQF
>12|TRBJ1-2|-|TRBV7-9
ASSLGQGPYGYT
>12|TRBJ1-1|-|TRBV7-8
ASSLVGRGSEAF
>13|TRBJ1-5|-|TRBV27
ASSLRGLRNQPQH
>12|TRBJ2-5|-|TRBV7-8
ASSSGQAGETQY
>10|TRBJ2-7|-|TRBV29-1
SVVTGYYEQY
>13|TRBJ2-7|few|TRBV14
ASSPWTGSDYEQY
>13|TRBJ2-5|-|TRBV15
ATSREGAPGETQY
>13|TRBJ1-1|-|TRBV9
ASSAGQWGNTEAF
>15|TRBJ2-7|few|TRBV6-1
ASSEYESRDYIYEQY
>11|TRBJ1-2|-|TRBV6-1
ASSEVTANGYT
>15|TRBJ1-6|-|TRBV12-5
APPRLWAAYNNSPLH
>12|TRBJ2-3|-|TRBV28
ASSPYGFTDTQY
>13|TRBJ2-7|-|TRBV28
ASSLGDRVTYEQY
>12|TRBJ1-1|-|TRBV27
ASSFGQGNTEAF
>12|TRBJ2-2|once|TRBV7-9
SQAAIPNTGELF
>12|TRBJ2-7|-|TRBV5-6
ASSLGRYTYEQY
>10|TRBJ1-6|-|TRBV5-4
ASSRDNSPLH
>14|TRBJ1-2|-|TRBV4-3
ASSQDRMSSDDGYT
>12|TRBJ2-7|-|TRBV4-3
ASSPGPHSYEQY
>15|TRBJ2-3|-|TRBV13
ASSFFAGGLIADTQY
>16|TRBJ1-5|few|TRBV19
ASSENRDRMYSNQPQH
>12|TRBJ2-1|-|TRBV11-1
ASSLLKAYNEQF
>12|TRBJ1-2|few|TRBV4-3
ASSQGTGPYGYT
>14|TRBJ2-7|-|TRBV5-4
ASSSMPGQGAHEQY
>11|TRBJ1-1|many|TRBV27
ASSPSRDTEAF
>13|TRBJ2-1|-|TRBV18
ASWTSREVSNEQF
>12|TRBJ1-6|-|TRBV4-1
ASSQDRYNSPLH